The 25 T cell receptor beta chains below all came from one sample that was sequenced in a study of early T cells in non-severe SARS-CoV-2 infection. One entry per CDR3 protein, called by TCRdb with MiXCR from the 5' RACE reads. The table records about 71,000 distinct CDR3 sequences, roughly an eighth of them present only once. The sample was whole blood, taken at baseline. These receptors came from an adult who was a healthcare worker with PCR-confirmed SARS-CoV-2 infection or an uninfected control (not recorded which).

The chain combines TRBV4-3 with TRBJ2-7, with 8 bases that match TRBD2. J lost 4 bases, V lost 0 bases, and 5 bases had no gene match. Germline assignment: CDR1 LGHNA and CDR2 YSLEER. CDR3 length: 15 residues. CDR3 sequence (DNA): TGCGCCAGCAGCCAAGATTGGGGCGGGAGGTACGAGCAGTACTTC. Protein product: CASSQDWGGRYEQYF.

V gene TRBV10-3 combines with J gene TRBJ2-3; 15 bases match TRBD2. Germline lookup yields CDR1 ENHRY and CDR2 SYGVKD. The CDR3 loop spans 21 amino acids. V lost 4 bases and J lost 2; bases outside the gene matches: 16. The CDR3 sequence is CAISASRGLAGGPGNTDTQYF. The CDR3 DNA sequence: TGTGCCATCAGTGCATCGAGGGGACTAGCGGGGGGACCGGGTAACACAGATACGCAGTATTTT.

CDR3 protein: CASSRTGGNQPQHF. The CDR3 nucleotides are TGCGCCAGCAGCCGGACAGGGGGCAATCAGCCCCAGCATTTT. This sequence joins TRBV5-1 and TRBJ1-5; 9 nucleotides line up with TRBD1. Unmatched junction bases numbered 1, after V lost 4 bases and J lost 2 bases. Germline lookup yields CDR1 SGHRS and CDR2 YFSETQ. The CDR3 runs to 14 residues.

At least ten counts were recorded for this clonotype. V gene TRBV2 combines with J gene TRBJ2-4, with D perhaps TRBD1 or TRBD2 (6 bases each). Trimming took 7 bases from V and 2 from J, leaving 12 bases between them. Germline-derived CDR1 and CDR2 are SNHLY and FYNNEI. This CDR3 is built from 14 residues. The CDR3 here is CASKGGTTKNIQYF. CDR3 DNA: TGTGCCAGCAAGGGCGGGACAACCAAAAACATTCAGTACTTC.

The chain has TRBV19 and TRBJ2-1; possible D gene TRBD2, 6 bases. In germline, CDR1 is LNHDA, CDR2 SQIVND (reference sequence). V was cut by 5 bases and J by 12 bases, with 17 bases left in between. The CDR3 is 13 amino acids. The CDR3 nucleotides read TGTGCCAGTAGTGCCCCACCGGGACTGATGCAGTTCTTC. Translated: CASSAPPGLMQFF.

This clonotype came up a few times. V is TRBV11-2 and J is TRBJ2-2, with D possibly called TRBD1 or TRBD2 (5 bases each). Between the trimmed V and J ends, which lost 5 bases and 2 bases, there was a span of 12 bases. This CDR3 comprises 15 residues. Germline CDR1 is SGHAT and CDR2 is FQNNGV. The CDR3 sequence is CASSPGTKNTGELFF. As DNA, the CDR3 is TGTGCCAGCAGCCCCGGGACCAAAAACACCGGGGAGCTGTTTTTT.

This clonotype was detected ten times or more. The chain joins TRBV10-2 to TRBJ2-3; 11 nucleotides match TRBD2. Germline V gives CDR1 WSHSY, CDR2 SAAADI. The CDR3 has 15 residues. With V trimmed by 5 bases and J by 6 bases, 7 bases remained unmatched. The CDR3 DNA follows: TGCGCCAGCAGTCGTAGCGGGGGGGCCGGGGATACGCAGTATTTT. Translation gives CASSRSGGAGDTQYF.

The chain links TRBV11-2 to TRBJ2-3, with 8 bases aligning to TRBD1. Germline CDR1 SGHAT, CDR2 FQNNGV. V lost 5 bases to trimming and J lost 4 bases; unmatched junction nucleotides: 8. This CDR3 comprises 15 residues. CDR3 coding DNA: TGTGCCAGCAGCCCCGGGACAGGTGGTTCAGATACGCAGTATTTT. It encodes CASSPGTGGSDTQYF.

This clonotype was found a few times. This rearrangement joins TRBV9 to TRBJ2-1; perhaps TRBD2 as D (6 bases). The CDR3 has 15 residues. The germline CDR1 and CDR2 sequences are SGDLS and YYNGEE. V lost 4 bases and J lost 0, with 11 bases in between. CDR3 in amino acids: CASSLGGDSYNEQFF. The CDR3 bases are TGTGCCAGCAGCCTTGGCGGGGACTCCTACAATGAGCAGTTCTTC. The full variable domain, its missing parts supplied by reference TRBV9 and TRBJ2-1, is DSGVTQTPKHLITATGQRVTLRCSPRSGDLSVYWYQQSLDQGLQFLIQYYNGEERAKGNILERFSAQQFPDLHSELNLSSLELGDSALYFCASSLGGDSYNEQFFGPGTRLTVL.

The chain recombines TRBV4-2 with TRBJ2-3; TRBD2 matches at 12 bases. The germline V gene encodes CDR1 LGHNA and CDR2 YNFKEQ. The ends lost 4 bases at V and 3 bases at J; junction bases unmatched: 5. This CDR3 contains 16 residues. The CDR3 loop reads CASSPKGLAGTDTQYF. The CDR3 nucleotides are TGTGCCAGCAGCCCTAAGGGACTAGCGGGTACAGATACGCAGTATTTT.

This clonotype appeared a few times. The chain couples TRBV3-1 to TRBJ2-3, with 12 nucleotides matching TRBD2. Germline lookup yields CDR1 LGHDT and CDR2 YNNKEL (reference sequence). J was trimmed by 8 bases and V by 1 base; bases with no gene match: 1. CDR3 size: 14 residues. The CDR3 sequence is CASSQVLAGGTQYF. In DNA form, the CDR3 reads TGTGCCAGCAGCCAAGTACTAGCGGGGGGTACGCAGTATTTT.

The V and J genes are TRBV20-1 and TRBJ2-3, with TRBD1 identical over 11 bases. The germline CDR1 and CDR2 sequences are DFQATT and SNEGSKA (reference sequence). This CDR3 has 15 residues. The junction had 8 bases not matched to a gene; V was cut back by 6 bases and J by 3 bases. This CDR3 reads CSAAGTGGLTDTQYF. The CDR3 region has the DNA TGCAGTGCAGCCGGGACAGGGGGTTTAACAGATACGCAGTATTTT.

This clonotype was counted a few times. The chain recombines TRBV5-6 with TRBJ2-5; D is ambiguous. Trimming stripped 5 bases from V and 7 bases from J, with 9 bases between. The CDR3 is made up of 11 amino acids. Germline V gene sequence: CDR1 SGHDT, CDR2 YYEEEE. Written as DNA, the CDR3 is TGTGCCAGCAGTTCGGTCGGGACCCAGTACTTC. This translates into CASSSVGTQYF.

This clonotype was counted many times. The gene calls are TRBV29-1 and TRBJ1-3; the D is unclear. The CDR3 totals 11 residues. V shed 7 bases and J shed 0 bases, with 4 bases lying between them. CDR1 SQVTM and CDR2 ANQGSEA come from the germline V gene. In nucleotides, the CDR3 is TGCAGCGCCTACTCTGGAAACACCATATATTTT. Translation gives CSAYSGNTIYF.

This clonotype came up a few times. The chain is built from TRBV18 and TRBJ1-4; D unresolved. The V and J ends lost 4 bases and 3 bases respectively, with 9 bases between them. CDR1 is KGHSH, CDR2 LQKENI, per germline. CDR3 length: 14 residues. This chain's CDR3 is CASSRSGSNEKLFF. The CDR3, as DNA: TGTGCCAGCTCACGCTCCGGCTCTAATGAAAAACTGTTTTTT.

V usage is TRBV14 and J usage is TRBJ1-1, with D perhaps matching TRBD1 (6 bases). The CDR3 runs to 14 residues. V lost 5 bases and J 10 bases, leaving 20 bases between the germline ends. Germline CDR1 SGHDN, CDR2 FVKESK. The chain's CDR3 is CASSYWGAESVAFF. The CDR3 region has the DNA TGTGCCAGCAGCTACTGGGGGGCCGAGTCTGTAGCTTTCTTT.

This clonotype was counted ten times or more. This CDR3 reads CATSSRRQGARRTGELFF. The DNA of the CDR3 is TGTGCCACCAGCAGCCGGCGGCAGGGGGCTCGGCGGACCGGGGAGCTGTTTTTT. The chain has TRBV15 and TRBJ2-2; 8 bases fit TRBD1. CDR3 length: 18 amino acids. Germline V gene lookup returns CDR1 LNHNV and CDR2 YYDKDF (reference sequence). V lost 3 bases and J lost 5; bases outside the gene matches: 14.

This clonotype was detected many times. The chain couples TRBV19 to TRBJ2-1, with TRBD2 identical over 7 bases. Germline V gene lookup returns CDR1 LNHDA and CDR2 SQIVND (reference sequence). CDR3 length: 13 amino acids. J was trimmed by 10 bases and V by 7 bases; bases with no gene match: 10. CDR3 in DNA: TGTGCCAGTAAAAATGTCGCGGGGGTGGAGCAGTTCTTC. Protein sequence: CASKNVAGVEQFF.

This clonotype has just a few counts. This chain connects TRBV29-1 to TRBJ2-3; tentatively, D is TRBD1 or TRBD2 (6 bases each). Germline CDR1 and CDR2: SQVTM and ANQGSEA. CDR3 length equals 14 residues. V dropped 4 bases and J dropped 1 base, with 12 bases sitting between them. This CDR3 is CSVGRGHGTDTQYF. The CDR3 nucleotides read TGCAGCGTTGGCCGGGGGCACGGCACAGATACGCAGTATTTT.

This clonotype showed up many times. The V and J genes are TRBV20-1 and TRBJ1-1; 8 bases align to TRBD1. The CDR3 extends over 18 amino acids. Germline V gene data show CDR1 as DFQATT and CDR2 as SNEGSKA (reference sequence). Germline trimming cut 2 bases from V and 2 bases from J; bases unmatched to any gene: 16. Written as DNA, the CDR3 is TGCAGTGCTAGACTCCGGAGGGGGGCAGGGGGCACCAACACTGAAGCTTTCTTT. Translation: CSARLRRGAGGTNTEAFF.

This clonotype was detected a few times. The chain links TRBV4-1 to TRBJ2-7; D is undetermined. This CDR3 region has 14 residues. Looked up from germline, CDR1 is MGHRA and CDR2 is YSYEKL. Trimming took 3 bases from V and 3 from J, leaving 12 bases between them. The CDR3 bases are TGCGCCAGCAGCCACCACGGACGGTACTACGAGCAGTACTTC. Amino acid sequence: CASSHHGRYYEQYF.

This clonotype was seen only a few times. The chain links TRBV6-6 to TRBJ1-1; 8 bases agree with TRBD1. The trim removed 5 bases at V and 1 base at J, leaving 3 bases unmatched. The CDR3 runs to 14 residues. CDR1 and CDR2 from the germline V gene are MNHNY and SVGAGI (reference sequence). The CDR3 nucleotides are TGTGCCAGCAGTCAGGACAGGGCGAACACTGAAGCTTTCTTT. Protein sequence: CASSQDRANTEAFF.

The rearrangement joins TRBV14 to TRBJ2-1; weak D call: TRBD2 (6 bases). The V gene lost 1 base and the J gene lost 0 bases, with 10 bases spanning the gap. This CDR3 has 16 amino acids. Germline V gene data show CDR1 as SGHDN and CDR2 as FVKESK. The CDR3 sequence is CASSQVVGGSYNEQFF. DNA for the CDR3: TGTGCCAGCAGCCAAGTCGTGGGGGGCTCCTACAATGAGCAGTTCTTC.

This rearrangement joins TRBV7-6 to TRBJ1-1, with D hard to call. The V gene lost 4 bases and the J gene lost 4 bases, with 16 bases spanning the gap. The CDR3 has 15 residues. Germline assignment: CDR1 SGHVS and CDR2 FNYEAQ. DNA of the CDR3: TGTGCCAGCAGCTCTAGCCCGCAGGCGGGCACTGAAGCTTTCTTT. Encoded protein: CASSSSPQAGTEAFF. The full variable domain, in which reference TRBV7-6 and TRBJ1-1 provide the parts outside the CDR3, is GAGVSQSPRYKVTKRGQDVALRCDPISGHVSLYWYRQALGQGPEFLTYFNYEAQQDKSGLPNDRFSAERPEGSISTLTIQRTEQRDSAMYRCASSSSPQAGTEAFFGQGTRLTVV.

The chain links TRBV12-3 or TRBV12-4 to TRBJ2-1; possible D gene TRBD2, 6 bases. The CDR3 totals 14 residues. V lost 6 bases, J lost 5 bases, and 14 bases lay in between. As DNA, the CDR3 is TGTGCCAGCAGACCTACGGGACTCAACAATGAGCAGTTCTTC. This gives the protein CASRPTGLNNEQFF.